What follows are 20 T cell receptor beta chains derived from one specimen sequenced in a study of blood T cells in healthy people across ages (dated by TCRdb to between 2014 and 2016). The library was built by means of 5' RACE. The instrument was an Illumina HiSeq 2500. The second PCR ran for roughly 7 to 11 cycles and used a J-beta primer mix along with a sample-barcoded 5' primer. In-frame beta chains were kept once TCRdb had trimmed the public reads at Q25 with fastp and called clones with MiXCR. Every entry covers one CDR3 protein and lists the most common genes and DNA from its rows. The sample table records 790,000 or so distinct CDR3 sequences; 35% to 50% of these occur just once. Around 18% of the sample rests with the top ten. The sample taken for sequencing was blood. All receptors come from an elderly man in good health.

The chain carries TRBV5-1 and TRBJ2-5, with D possibly TRBD1 on 5 matching bases. Germline V gene sequence: CDR1 SGHRS, CDR2 YFSETQ. The CDR3 has 14 residues. V dropped 2 bases and J dropped 4 bases, with 12 bases sitting between them. The CDR3 loop reads CASSFDQGGETQYF. The CDR3 region has the DNA TGCGCCAGCAGCTTCGATCAGGGCGGAGAGACCCAGTACTTC.

This chain uses TRBV9 with TRBJ1-2; D not resolved. Trimming took off 0 bases at V and 4 bases at J, with 10 bases between the two ends. This CDR3 comprises 14 residues. Germline V gene sequence: CDR1 SGDLS, CDR2 YYNGEE. CDR3 DNA: TGTGCCAGCAGCGTAGATGGAGGCGGCTATGGCTACACCTTC. This gives the protein CASSVDGGGYGYTF.

CDR3 residues: CASSPGTGWSEQYF. For the CDR3, the DNA is TGTGCCAGCTCACCCGGGACAGGGTGGAGCGAGCAGTACTTC. This chain links TRBV18 with TRBJ2-7; 9 bases align to TRBD1. Germline loops: CDR1 KGHSH, CDR2 LQKENI. This CDR3 contains 14 residues. The V gene end was trimmed by 3 bases and the J gene end by 6 bases; junction bases not matched to a gene: 6.

This clonotype was seen more than once but under ten times. This chain joins TRBV29-1 and TRBJ1-5; possible D gene TRBD1, 6 bases. This CDR3 has 14 residues. Trimming removed 7 bases from V and 2 bases from J, with 15 bases in between. Germline V CDR1 and CDR2: SQVTM, ANQGSEA. Written as DNA, the CDR3 is TGCAGCGCAAAACAGGGCGGTGGCAATCAGCCCCAGCATTTT. The encoded protein is CSAKQGGGNQPQHF.

This clonotype was detected a few times. The chain recombines TRBV10-3 with TRBJ1-1, with D perhaps TRBD1 (5 bases). The V end lost 5 bases, the J end lost 1 base, and 11 bases lay between the germline ends. The CDR3 spans 14 residues. Germline V gene data show CDR1 as ENHRY and CDR2 as SYGVKD. The CDR3 loop is CAISPGTGNTEAFF. Written as DNA, the CDR3 is TGTGCCATCAGTCCCGGGACGGGGAACACTGAAGCTTTCTTT.

This clonotype has ten or more counts. The rearrangement uses TRBV29-1 and TRBJ2-1; no reliable D call. Germline V gene lookup returns CDR1 SQVTM and CDR2 ANQGSEA. This CDR3 comprises 15 residues. The V gene lost 5 bases and the J gene lost 3 bases, with 17 bases spanning the gap. The CDR3 loop is CSVLNLGLGYNEQFF. The CDR3 DNA is TGCAGCGTTTTGAACTTGGGATTGGGCTACAATGAGCAGTTCTTC.

This clonotype has a count of ten or more. The chain employs TRBV7-2 and TRBJ2-5; 7 nucleotides agree with TRBD2. J gave up 5 bases and V 1 base, and 4 bases lay outside the gene matches. This CDR3 contains 14 residues. Germline V gives CDR1 SGHTA, CDR2 FQGNSA. The CDR3 spells CASSLVGGRETQYF. The CDR3 nucleotides are TGTGCCAGCAGCTTAGTGGGGGGGAGGGAGACCCAGTACTTC.

V gene TRBV7-9 combines with J gene TRBJ2-3, with 9 nucleotides matching TRBD2. The V segment lost 3 bases and the J segment 2 bases; nucleotides outside the gene matches: 6. This CDR3 comprises 16 residues. From germline, CDR1 is SEHNR and CDR2 FQNEAQ (reference sequence). The DNA for the CDR3 is TGTGCCAGCAGCTTGGGGACTAGCTTTTCCACAGATACGCAGTATTTT. This sequence encodes CASSLGTSFSTDTQYF.

V gene TRBV20-1 combines with J gene TRBJ2-1; TRBD1 aligns across 11 bases. CDR1 and CDR2 from the germline V gene are DFQATT and SNEGSKA (reference sequence). The trim removed 6 bases at V and 6 bases at J, leaving 10 bases unmatched. This CDR3 is built from 15 residues. The CDR3 region is CSALNSGTGGNEQFF. The CDR3 bases are TGCAGTGCCCTTAATTCCGGGACAGGGGGCAATGAGCAGTTCTTC.

This clonotype has ten or more counts. The chain links TRBV6-6 to TRBJ2-4; D unresolved. Trimming removed 3 bases at V and 4 bases at J, with 7 bases between. Germline values: CDR1 MNHNY, CDR2 SVGAGI (reference sequence). The CDR3 totals 13 residues. CDR3 region: CASSYHTKNIQYF. Here the CDR3 DNA reads TGTGCCAGCAGTTATCACACGAAAAACATTCAGTACTTC.

This rearrangement joins TRBV7-2 to TRBJ2-5; 12 nucleotides agree with TRBD2. Per the germline V gene, CDR1 is SGHTA and CDR2 is FQGNSA. V dropped 3 bases and J dropped 3; count of bases not matched to a gene: 8. CDR3 size: 17 residues. This CDR3 reads CASSLFWRTSGEETQYF. CDR3 nucleotides: TGTGCCAGCAGCTTGTTTTGGAGGACTAGCGGGGAAGAGACCCAGTACTTC.

The chain recombines TRBV5-1 with TRBJ1-2, with D possibly being TRBD1 (6 bases). The CDR3 has 14 residues. Per germline, CDR1 SGHRS and CDR2 YFSETQ. V lost 7 bases and J lost 10, with 23 bases in between. The CDR3 nucleotides are TGCGCCAGCCGCCCCGGACAGAATACTTTGGACTACACCTTC. Encoded protein: CASRPGQNTLDYTF. The whole variable domain, remainder taken from reference TRBV5-1 and TRBJ1-2, is KAGVTQTPRYLIKTRGQQVTLSCSPISGHRSVSWYQQTPGQGLQFLFEYFSETQRNKGNFPGRFSGRQFSNSRSEMNVSTLELGDSALYLCASRPGQNTLDYTFGSGTRLTVV.

The CDR3 coding sequence is TGCGCCAGCAGCCTAGACAGGTACTTCGGCTACACCTTC. Translated, it gives CASSLDRYFGYTF. The chain employs TRBV4-3 and TRBJ1-2; tentatively, D is TRBD1 (6 bases). Trimming cost V 4 bases and J 8 bases, with 14 bases left between them. The CDR3 runs to 13 residues. The germline CDR1 and CDR2 sequences are LGHNA and YSLEER.

The V call is TRBV12-5, the J call TRBJ2-1; 8 positions match TRBD2. Looked up from germline, CDR1 is LGHNT and CDR2 is FRNRAP. This CDR3 is built from 14 residues. V gave up 8 bases and J gave up 5 bases; unmatched junction bases: 8. CDR3: CASSWREVNNEQFF. As DNA, the CDR3 is TGTGCTAGTTCTTGGCGGGAGGTAAACAATGAGCAGTTCTTC.

This chain joins TRBV9 and TRBJ1-2; maybe TRBD1 (6 bases). V was pared by 4 bases and J by 5 bases, with 18 bases between. Germline V CDR1 and CDR2: SGDLS, YYNGEE. The CDR3 length is 15 residues. The CDR3 loop reads CASSITGRGAYGYTF. The DNA of the CDR3 is TGTGCCAGCAGCATAACTGGACGGGGGGCATATGGCTACACCTTC.

The chain uses TRBV7-2 and TRBJ2-3; D call uncertain. Between the trimmed V and J ends, which lost 7 bases and 5 bases, there was a span of 10 bases. The V gene's germline CDR1 is SGHTA and CDR2 FQGNSA. The CDR3 sequence is 12 residues long. Here the CDR3 reads CASTPQQDTQYF. CDR3 nucleotides: TGTGCCAGCACCCCCCAGCAAGATACGCAGTATTTT. Complete variable domain (other parts from reference TRBV7-2 and TRBJ2-3): GAGVSQSPSNKVTEKGKDVELRCDPISGHTALYWYRQSLGQGLEFLIYFQGNSAPDKSGLPSDRFSAERTGGSVSTLTIQRTQQEDSAVYLCASTPQQDTQYFGPGTRLTVL.

The rearrangement joins TRBV7-2 to TRBJ2-3; weak D call: TRBD2 (6 bases). V was shortened by 5 bases and J by 5 bases, with 17 bases between the two germline ends. The germline V gene encodes CDR1 SGHTA and CDR2 FQGNSA. The length of the CDR3 is 15 residues. This CDR3 reads CASSEIADRKDTQYF. DNA of the CDR3: TGTGCCAGCAGCGAAATAGCGGATAGAAAAGATACGCAGTATTTT.

The rearrangement links TRBV4-3 to TRBJ2-5; the D gene is possibly TRBD2 (7 bases). The germline V gene has CDR1 LGHNA and CDR2 YSLEER. V lost 0 bases and J lost 11, with 19 bases in between. CDR3 size: 15 residues. Written as DNA, the CDR3 is TGCGCCAGCAGCCAAGAGAGGGCGGGGGCTCGAGAGCAGTACTTC. Translation gives CASSQERAGAREQYF.

The chain links TRBV18 to TRBJ2-5; the D is unclear. Germline lookup yields CDR1 KGHSH and CDR2 LQKENI. The CDR3 runs 13 residues. V lost 8 bases and J lost 0, with 10 bases in between. Here the CDR3 DNA reads TGTGCCAGCCCAGAGGCGCACCAAGAGACCCAGTACTTC. This codes for CASPEAHQETQYF.

This clonotype showed up just a few times. The chain combines TRBV20-1 with TRBJ2-1, with TRBD2 identical over 13 bases. Germline V gene sequence: CDR1 DFQATT, CDR2 SNEGSKA (reference sequence). This CDR3 region has 20 residues. V trimming: 6 bases; J trimming: 7 bases; junction bases outside the gene matches: 24. CDR3 in DNA: TGCAGTGCGAGTCCCCCCTCGAAGACTAGCGGGAGGACTACATTTAATGAGCAGTTCTTC. This gives the protein CSASPPSKTSGRTTFNEQFF.